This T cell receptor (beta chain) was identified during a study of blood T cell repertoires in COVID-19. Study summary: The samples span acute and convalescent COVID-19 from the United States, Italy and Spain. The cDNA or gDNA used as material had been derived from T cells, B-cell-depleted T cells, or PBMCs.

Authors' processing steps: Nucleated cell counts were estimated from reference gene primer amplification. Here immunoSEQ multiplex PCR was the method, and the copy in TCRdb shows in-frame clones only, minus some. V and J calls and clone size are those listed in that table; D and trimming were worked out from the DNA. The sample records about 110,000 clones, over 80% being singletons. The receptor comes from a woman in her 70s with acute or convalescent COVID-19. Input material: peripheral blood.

In nucleotides, the CDR3 is TGCGCCAGCAGCTTGGCCCCCGGACAGGGGGTCGGCTACACCTTC. Encoded protein: CASSLAPGQGVGYTF. This chain joins TRBV5-1 and TRBJ1-2; 10 bases agree with TRBD1. Germline lookup yields CDR1 SGHRS and CDR2 YFSETQ. This CDR3 is built from 15 residues. V gave up 0 bases and J gave up 8 bases; unmatched junction bases: 7.